This TCR beta chain was captured by sequencing in a study of cytomegalovirus exposure and HLA in healthy donors. In the study overall: Findings of an earlier analysis included roughly 110 million unique TCR beta sequences from 180 million or so T cells.

As to this clone: The antigen remains undetermined.

Use of 60 Vbeta and 13 Jbeta primers characterized the PCR. Libraries were prepared by immunoSEQ multiplex PCR; TCRdb keeps only in-frame clonotypes and omits some of them. The profile shows 200,000 to 250,000 clones, 77% of them singletons. This CDR3 contains 15 residues. J lost 5 bases, V lost 3 bases, and 3 bases had no gene match. Germline CDR1 is GTSNPN and CDR2 is SVGIG (reference sequence). Findings of the study overall: It was reported in a later analysis that an Asian-associated ancestry cluster showed fewer N-insertions than the 666-donor mean. A later analysis associated 16,000 or so TCR beta sequences with HLA alleles at a 0.05 false discovery rate.

Sequenced: PBMCs. The rearrangement joins TRBV30 to TRBJ2-2; 13 bases are a match to TRBD2. This clonotype originated in an older woman in good health and CMV-seropositive. The chain's CDR3 is CAWSSGLAGTGELFF. CDR3 DNA: TGTGCCTGGAGCTCGGGACTAGCGGGGACCGGGGAGCTGTTTTTT.